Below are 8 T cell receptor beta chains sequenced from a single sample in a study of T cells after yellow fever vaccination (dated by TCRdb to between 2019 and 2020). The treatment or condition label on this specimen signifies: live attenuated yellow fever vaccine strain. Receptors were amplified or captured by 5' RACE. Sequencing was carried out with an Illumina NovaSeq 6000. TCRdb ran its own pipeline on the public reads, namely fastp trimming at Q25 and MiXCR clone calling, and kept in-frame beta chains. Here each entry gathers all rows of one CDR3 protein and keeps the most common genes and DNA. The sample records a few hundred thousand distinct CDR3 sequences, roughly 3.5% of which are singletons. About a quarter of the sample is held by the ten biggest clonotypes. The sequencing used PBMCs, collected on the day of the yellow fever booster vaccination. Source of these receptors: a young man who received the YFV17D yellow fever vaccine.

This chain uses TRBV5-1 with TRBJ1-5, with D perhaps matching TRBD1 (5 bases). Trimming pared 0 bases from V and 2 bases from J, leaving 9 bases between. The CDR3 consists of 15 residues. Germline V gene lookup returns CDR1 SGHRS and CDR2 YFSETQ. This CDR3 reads CASSLAGVGNQPQHF. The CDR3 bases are TGCGCCAGCAGCTTGGCGGGGGTGGGCAATCAGCCCCAGCATTTT.

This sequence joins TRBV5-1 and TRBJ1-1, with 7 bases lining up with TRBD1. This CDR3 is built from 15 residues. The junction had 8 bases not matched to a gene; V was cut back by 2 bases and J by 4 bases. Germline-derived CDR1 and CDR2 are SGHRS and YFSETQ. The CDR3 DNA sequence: TGCGCCAGCAGCTTTCAGACAGGGCCGTCCACTGAAGCTTTCTTT. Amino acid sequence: CASSFQTGPSTEAFF.

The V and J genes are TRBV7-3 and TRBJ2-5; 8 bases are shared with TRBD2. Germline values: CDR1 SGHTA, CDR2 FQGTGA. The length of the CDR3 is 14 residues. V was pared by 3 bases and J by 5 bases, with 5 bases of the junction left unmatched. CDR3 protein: CASSFGGGRETQYF. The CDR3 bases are TGTGCCAGCAGCTTTGGCGGGGGGAGGGAGACCCAGTACTTC.

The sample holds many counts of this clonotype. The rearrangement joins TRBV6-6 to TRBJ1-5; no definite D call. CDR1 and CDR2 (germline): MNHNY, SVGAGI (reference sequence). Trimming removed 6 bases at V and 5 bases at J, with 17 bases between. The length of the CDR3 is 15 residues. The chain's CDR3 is CASSPAGRLDQPQHF. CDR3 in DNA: TGTGCCAGCAGCCCCGCCGGCAGGTTAGATCAGCCCCAGCATTTT.

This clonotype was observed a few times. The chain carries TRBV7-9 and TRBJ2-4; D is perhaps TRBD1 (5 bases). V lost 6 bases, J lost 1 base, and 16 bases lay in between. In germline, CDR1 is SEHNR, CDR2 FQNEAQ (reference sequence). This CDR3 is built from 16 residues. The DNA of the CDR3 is TGTGCCAGCAGGGGGCCAGCAGGGTTGGCCAAAAACATTCAGTACTTC. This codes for CASRGPAGLAKNIQYF.

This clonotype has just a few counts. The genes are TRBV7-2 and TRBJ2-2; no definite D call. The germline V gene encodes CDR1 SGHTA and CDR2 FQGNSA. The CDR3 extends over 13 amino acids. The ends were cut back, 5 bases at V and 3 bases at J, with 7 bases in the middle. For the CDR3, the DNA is TGTGCCAGCAGCGGTTACTACACCGGGGAGCTGTTTTTT. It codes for CASSGYYTGELFF.

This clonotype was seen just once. The CDR3 DNA is TGTGCCAGCAGCTTGGCCGGGGCCGGGGGAAATGAGCAGTTCTTC. It codes for CASSLAGAGGNEQFF. V is TRBV5-4 and J is TRBJ2-1; D may be TRBD2 (6 bases). Germline CDR1 and CDR2: SGHNT and YYREEE (reference sequence). The CDR3 extends over 15 amino acids. The ends were cut back, 0 bases at V and 7 bases at J, with 14 bases in the middle. Based on the CDR3 plus reference TRBV5-4 and TRBJ2-1, the full variable domain is ETGVTQSPTHLIKTRGQQVTLRCSSQSGHNTVSWYQQALGQGPQFIFQYYREEENGRGNFPPRFSGLQFPNYSSELNVNALELDDSALYLCASSLAGAGGNEQFFGPGTRLTVL.

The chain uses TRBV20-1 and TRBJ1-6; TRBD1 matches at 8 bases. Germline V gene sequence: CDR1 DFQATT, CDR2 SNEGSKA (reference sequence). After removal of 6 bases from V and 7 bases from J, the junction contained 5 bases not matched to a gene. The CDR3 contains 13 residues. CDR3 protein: CSAGWDRNSPLHF. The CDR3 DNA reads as TGCAGTGCGGGCTGGGACAGGAATTCACCCCTCCACTTT.